Each of the 11 T cell receptor beta chains below was sequenced from the same sample in a study of technical replicates of blood from several donors. Sequencing was performed with immunoSEQ multiplex PCR; in TCRdb, only in-frame clones are kept and a portion is missing. The sample carries tens of thousands of clones, around 94% recorded once. The specimen sequenced was T cells isolated from PBMCs. The receptor set was obtained from a human donor in good health.

The chain combines TRBV28 with TRBJ1-2, with TRBD1 as a possible D gene (6 bases). The CDR3 extends over 19 amino acids. Looked up from germline, CDR1 is MDHEN and CDR2 is SYDVKM. Trimming removed 3 bases from V and 1 base from J, with 24 bases in between. This CDR3 is CASSFSRQDILPLNYGYTF. Written as DNA, the CDR3 is TGTGCCAGCAGTTTCAGTCGACAGGATATATTACCTCTTAACTATGGCTACACCTTC.

V and J are TRBV6-4 and TRBJ2-1, with TRBD2 matching over 7 bases. The trim removed 4 bases at V and 0 bases at J, leaving 6 bases unmatched. This CDR3 has 16 residues. Germline-derived CDR1 and CDR2 are MRHNA and SNTAGT. Here the CDR3 DNA reads TGTGCCAGCAGTGGAGGGCGGGGGAGCTCCTACAATGAGCAGTTCTTC. As protein: CASSGGRGSSYNEQFF.

V and J are TRBV7-9 and TRBJ2-5; D not certain. Trimming shortened V by 2 bases and J by 2 bases, and 6 bases separated the two germline ends. CDR1 is SEHNR, CDR2 FQNEAQ, per germline (reference sequence). The CDR3 covers 13 residues. CDR3 DNA: TGTGCCAGCAGCTTATTTCTTCAAGAGACCCAGTACTTC. It is translated as CASSLFLQETQYF.

The rearrangement joins TRBV10-2 to TRBJ1-6; 9 positions agree with TRBD1. Trimming at V came to 6 bases and at J to 8 bases, leaving 5 bases not matched to a gene. The CDR3 has 14 residues. Germline CDR1 and CDR2: WSHSY and SAAADI. The CDR3 sequence: CASRMDRGHSPLHF. The CDR3 DNA reads as TGCGCCAGCAGGATGGACAGGGGACATTCACCCCTCCACTTT.

V is TRBV7-9 and J is TRBJ1-5, with D perhaps matching TRBD1 (5 bases). Germline lookup yields CDR1 SEHNR and CDR2 FQNEAQ (reference sequence). The length of the CDR3 is 16 residues. V shed 4 bases and J shed 3 bases, with 16 bases lying between them. The CDR3 DNA follows: TGTGCCAGCAGCTACTCAGGGATGGATATCAATCAGCCCCAGCATTTT. Protein: CASSYSGMDINQPQHF.

V usage is TRBV6-1 and J usage is TRBJ2-1, with 9 bases aligning to TRBD1. Germline values: CDR1 MNHNS, CDR2 SASEGT. This CDR3 spans 15 amino acids. V shed 10 bases and J 7 bases; nucleotides not matched to a gene: 14. The CDR3 reads CATVPGQGTWNEQFF. CDR3 nucleotide sequence: TGTGCCACAGTACCGGGACAGGGAACTTGGAATGAGCAGTTCTTC.

The chain joins TRBV7-3 to TRBJ2-3; 9 nucleotides line up with TRBD2. The CDR3 consists of 16 residues. Germline lookup yields CDR1 SGHTA and CDR2 FQGTGA. Trimming at V came to 5 bases and at J to 7 bases, leaving 13 bases not matched to a gene. This chain's CDR3 is CASSDPTGLAGNTQYF. The CDR3 DNA is TGTGCCAGCAGCGACCCAACGGGACTAGCTGGGAATACGCAGTATTTT.

The rearrangement uses TRBV5-1 and TRBJ2-1, with 8 nucleotides matching TRBD2. Trimming at V came to 2 bases and at J to 1 base, leaving 2 bases not matched to a gene. The CDR3 totals 15 residues. Germline CDR1 and CDR2: SGHRS and YFSETQ. The CDR3 loop is CASSLSGSSYNEQFF. In nucleotides, the CDR3 is TGCGCCAGCAGCTTAAGCGGGAGTTCCTACAATGAGCAGTTCTTC.

This clone was counted a single time. The gene calls are TRBV6-5 and TRBJ1-2; TRBD1 aligns across 8 bases. Germline values: CDR1 MNHEY, CDR2 SVGAGI. V shed 4 bases, J shed 0 bases, and the junction held 4 bases outside the gene matches. The CDR3 extends over 15 amino acids. The chain's CDR3 is CASSSRQGTNYGYTF. CDR3 nucleotides: TGTGCCAGCAGTTCCCGACAGGGGACTAACTATGGCTACACCTTC.

The chain joins TRBV4-1 to TRBJ2-2; 9 positions match TRBD2. CDR1 and CDR2 from the germline V gene are MGHRA and YSYEKL. CDR3 length equals 17 residues. The junction had 11 bases not matched to a gene; V was cut back by 1 base and J by 8 bases. The DNA for the CDR3 is TGCGCCAGCAGCCAAGGGTTCTCGCGGGAGGGCCCGGGGGAGCTGTTTTTT. It is translated as CASSQGFSREGPGELFF.

The rearrangement joins TRBV9 to TRBJ2-3, with D possibly matching TRBD2 (6 bases). V lost 9 bases and J 3 bases, leaving 20 bases between the germline ends. The CDR3 spans 15 residues. Germline lookup yields CDR1 SGDLS and CDR2 YYNGEE. CDR3 nucleotide sequence: TGTGCCACGTCACCCCTAGCGACTCCTACAGATACGCAGTATTTT. Translating gives CATSPLATPTDTQYF. The variable domain in full, with the rest retrieved from reference TRBV9 and TRBJ2-3, is DSGVTQTPKHLITATGQRVTLRCSPRSGDLSVYWYQQSLDQGLQFLIQYYNGEERAKGNILERFSAQQFPDLHSELNLSSLELGDSALYFCATSPLATPTDTQYFGPGTRLTVL.